This TCR beta chain was recovered during a study of cytomegalovirus exposure and HLA in healthy donors. Points from the study as a whole: Prior analysis indicated that the majority of TCR beta V segments exhibited productivity approximately 87% or approximately 30% of the time.

It was with 60 Vbeta and 13 Jbeta primers that the PCR ran. Data came from immunoSEQ multiplex PCR; TCRdb stores just in-frame clones and leaves some out. The top ten hold roughly 1.6% of the sample, which has some 170,000 clones, 82% seen once. Comment on this clone: The antigen remains unidentified.

The CDR3 covers 21 residues. Germline V lookup: CDR1 SGHRS, CDR2 YFSETQ. V gave up 4 bases and J gave up 2 bases; unmatched junction bases: 13. This chain uses TRBV5-1 with TRBJ2-6; 15 bases agree with TRBD2. This clonotype was obtained from a girl aged 10 to 17 in good health and CMV-seropositive. Source material: PBMCs. The DNA for the CDR3 is TGCGCCAGCAGCGGCGGACTAGCGGGGGGGCCGAACGCCGCTGGGGCCAACGTCCTGACTTTC. It is translated as CASSGGLAGGPNAAGANVLTF.